This TCR beta chain emerged from a study of blood T cell repertoires in COVID-19. Patients at the Seattle site were enrolled during active infection and followed longitudinally. Authors' data handling: Using reference gene primer amplification, nucleated cell counts were estimated. Measured with immunoSEQ multiplex PCR; TCRdb has only the in-frame clones, and not every one. V, J and clone size reflect that table, while D and trimming were determined from the DNA. The sample has roughly 200,000 clones; 70% to 80% are singletons. The CDR3 consists of 19 residues. V dropped 0 bases and J dropped 0; count of bases not matched to a gene: 7. Germline lookup yields CDR1 SGHRS and CDR2 YFSETQ.

The chain couples TRBV5-1 to TRBJ1-6; 9 positions agree with TRBD1. The TCR comes from a woman aged 35 to 49 with COVID-19, enrolled during active disease. The sample comprised peripheral blood. Here the CDR3 reads CASSLAPTGGSSYNSPLHF. CDR3 nucleotides: TGCGCCAGCAGCTTGGCCCCGACAGGGGGTTCCTCCTATAATTCACCCCTCCACTTT.